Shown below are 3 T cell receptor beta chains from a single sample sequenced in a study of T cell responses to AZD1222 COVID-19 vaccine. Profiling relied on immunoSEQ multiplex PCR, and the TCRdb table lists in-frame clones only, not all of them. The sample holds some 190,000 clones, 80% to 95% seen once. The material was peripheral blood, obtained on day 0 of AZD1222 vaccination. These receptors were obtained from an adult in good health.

CDR3 protein: CAISPGTGNDGYTF. As DNA, the CDR3 is TGTGCCATCAGTCCGGGGACAGGGAATGACGGCTACACCTTC. The chain recombines TRBV10-3 with TRBJ1-2, with 9 bases lining up with TRBD1. Unmatched junction bases numbered 9, after V lost 5 bases and J lost 8 bases. Germline assignment: CDR1 ENHRY and CDR2 SYGVKD. The CDR3 spans 14 residues.

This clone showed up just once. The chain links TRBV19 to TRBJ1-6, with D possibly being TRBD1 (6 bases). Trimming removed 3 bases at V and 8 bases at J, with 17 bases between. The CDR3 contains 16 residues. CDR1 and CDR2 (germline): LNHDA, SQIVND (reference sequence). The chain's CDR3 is CASSIWAEQGHSPLHF. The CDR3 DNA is TGTGCCAGTAGTATTTGGGCGGAGCAGGGGCATTCACCCCTCCACTTT.

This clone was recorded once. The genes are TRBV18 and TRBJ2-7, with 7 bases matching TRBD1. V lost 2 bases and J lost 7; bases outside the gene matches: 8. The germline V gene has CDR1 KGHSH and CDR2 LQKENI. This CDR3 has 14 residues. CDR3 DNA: TGTGCCAGCTCACCAAGGGACAGCTCAACGGAGCAGTACTTC. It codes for CASSPRDSSTEQYF.